The sequence of this T cell receptor (beta chain) was determined in a study of T-cell memory formation after mild COVID-19 (dated by TCRdb to 2020 to 2022). About the study as a whole: Most TCR sequence clusters were specific to one of the two donors. T-cell clones expanding and contracting after mild COVID-19 in a couple of donors were tracked by longitudinal TCRalpha and TCRbeta repertoire sequencing. The cohort comprised two young, previously healthy adult volunteers, one female and one male.

Sequenced on an Illumina NovaSeq 6000. Using 5'RACE with constant-segment primers, TCRalpha and TCRbeta cDNA libraries were constructed, with sample barcodes and unique molecular identifiers added in the process. RNA was extracted from every sample with Trizol reagent. Libraries were amplified in two PCR steps, with a second sample barcode and Illumina TruSeq adapters added in the second step. Libraries were sequenced on an Illumina NovaSeq with 2 x 150 bp paired-end reads. In the paper's pipeline: Demultiplexing of reads and collapsing into UMI-guided consensus sequences were performed with migec v1.2.7. With mixcr v2.1.11, UMI consensuses were aligned to TRA and TRB V and J templates and assembled into clonotypes. Expanded or contracted clonotypes were those called significant by both edgeR and NoisET, with noise models trained on biological replicates. For edgeR calls, the cutoffs were a false discovery rate-adjusted p below 0.01 and a log2 fold-change threshold of 1. As an exploratory analysis of dynamics, max-normalized trajectories of the 1000 most abundant clonotypes were examined with PCA combined with hierarchical clustering. Each responding clone was given a CD4 or CD8 phenotype based on the CD4+ and CD8+ repertoires, which had been sequenced separately. TCRdb passed the public sequencing reads through fastp at Q25 and MiXCR, retaining productive beta sequences. Entries that share a CDR3 protein sequence are merged under the most common genes and DNA. None of the V and J calls come from the authors' own analysis; TCRdb made them. This sample holds around 160,000 distinct CDR3 sequences; around 10% were observed only once. The leading ten clones occupy roughly 3.8% of the sample.

This clonotype was seen many times. Its binding antigen is unknown. Base qualities are not recorded, but no much larger clone differs from it by a single base. The germline V gene sets CDR1 to LGHNA and CDR2 to YSLEER. Trimming costs V 3 bases and J 0 bases, and their ends lie 14 bases apart. The CDR3 holds 16 amino acids from the cysteine to the phenylalanine. Only the CDR3 DNA stays, 48 bases, in frame from base 1. Points the paper makes about the study in general: The second-wave clones that peaked on day 37 were not confirmed to be SARS-CoV-2 specific. Only a couple of mild cases were covered by the study, and larger cohorts that include severe cases with pre-infection samples were considered necessary. Contracting CD4+ clones appeared mostly in the CM and EM memory subsets, whereas CD8+ clones were enriched in EMRA. Some responding clones were found in pre-infection memory, which suggests that pre-existing cross-reactive memory T cells took part in the SARS-CoV-2 response. From day 15 to 85, contracting clones showed balanced CD4/CD8 phenotypes, whereas a second wave of clones that expanded from day 15 to 37 leaned towards CD4+.

Ficoll-Paque density gradient centrifugation was the method used to isolate PBMCs. The sample was PBMCs or a T cell subset sorted from them (not recorded which). This receptor was identified in a man younger than 35 who had mild COVID-19 (a few samples of this study predate the infection). The sample titles of this study are shuffled in the database, so cell type and time point are left out; the donor was told from shared clones. The sequence is built from TRBV4-3 and TRBJ1-2; matching of 5 bases hints at TRBD1 as the D gene. For the CDR3, the sequence is CASSHLGTASNYGYTF. The DNA is TGCGCCAGCAGCCATCTAGGGACGGCCTCTAACTATGGCTACACCTTC.